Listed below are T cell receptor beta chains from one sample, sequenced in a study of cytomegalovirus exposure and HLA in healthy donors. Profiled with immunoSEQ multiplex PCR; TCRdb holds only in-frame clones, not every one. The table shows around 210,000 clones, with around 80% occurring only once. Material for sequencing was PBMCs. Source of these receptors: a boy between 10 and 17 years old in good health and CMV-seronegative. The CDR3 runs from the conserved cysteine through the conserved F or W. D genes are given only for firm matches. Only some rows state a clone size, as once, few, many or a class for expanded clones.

DNA: TGCAGCTACGACAGGGGAGGAGGCTACACCTTC
CDR3: CSYDRGGGYTF
J: TRBJ1-2
size: few
D: TRBD1
V: TRBV29-1

DNA: TGTGCCAGCAGTGATGAGGGCTGGAGCAATCAGCCCCAGCATTTT
CDR3: CASSDEGWSNQPQHF
J: TRBJ1-5
size: -
D: -
V: TRBV25-1

DNA: TGCGCCAGCAGGGGGACAGGGTCGGCCGGGGAGCTGTTTTTT
CDR3: CASRGTGSAGELFF
J: TRBJ2-2
size: once
D: TRBD1
V: TRBV10-1

DNA: TGTGCCAGCGGGGAACCCGGGGTATACGAGCAGTACTTC
CDR3: CASGEPGVYEQYF
J: TRBJ2-7
size: few
D: -
V: TRBV25-1

DNA: TGTGCCAGCACAAGCGGGACAGAGCAGTTCTTC
CDR3: CASTSGTEQFF
J: TRBJ2-1
size: -
D: -
V: TRBV19

DNA: TGCGCCAGCAGCTTGGCCGGGGGAAACACTGAAGCTTTCTTT
CDR3: CASSLAGGNTEAFF
J: TRBJ1-1
size: -
D: -
V: TRBV5-1

DNA: TGTGCCAGCAGCCCCCAGGGGAACCGTCAGCCCCAGCATTTT
CDR3: CASSPQGNRQPQHF
J: TRBJ1-5
size: -
D: -
V: TRBV6-5

DNA: TGTGCCAGCAGCCCAGACAGCTACTATGGCTACACCTTC
CDR3: CASSPDSYYGYTF
J: TRBJ1-2
size: -
D: -
V: TRBV7-9

DNA: TGTGCCGGCCTTTACACCGGGGAGCTGTTTTTT
CDR3: CAGLYTGELFF
J: TRBJ2-2
size: -
D: -
V: TRBV5-8

DNA: TGTGCCAGTAAAGAAGCGGGAGGTCATGAGCAGTTCTTC
CDR3: CASKEAGGHEQFF
J: TRBJ2-1
size: -
D: TRBD2
V: TRBV19

DNA: TGTGCCAGCAGCCCGGGAGGGAGGTCGGCCAACAATGAGCAGTTCTTC
CDR3: CASSPGGRSANNEQFF
J: TRBJ2-1
size: -
D: TRBD2
V: TRBV5-4

DNA: TGTGCCAGCAGCTTACCGTTGGAGACCCAGTACTTC
CDR3: CASSLPLETQYF
J: TRBJ2-5
size: few
D: -
V: TRBV7-9

DNA: TGTGCCAGCAGCTTAGCGCGGCAGGGCCCCGGAGAGACCCAGTACTTC
CDR3: CASSLARQGPGETQYF
J: TRBJ2-5
size: -
D: -
V: TRBV7-9

DNA: TGTGCCAGCAGCGTAGCCGCGCGCTCTGGAAACACCATATATTTT
CDR3: CASSVAARSGNTIYF
J: TRBJ1-3
size: -
D: -
V: TRBV9

DNA: TGTGCCAGCAGTGAAGGAGGGTATACTATCGCTTTCTTT
CDR3: CASSEGGYTIAFF
J: TRBJ1-1
size: -
D: -
V: TRBV2